This TCR beta chain was sequenced in a study of blood T cells in healthy people across ages. Study-wide context: In model experiments, template switching was able to capture about one barcoded beta molecule for every two T cells that were present. Whole-study findings and limits: The unsorted PBMCs prevented any conclusive comparison of naive versus antigen-experienced cells.

A second 7 to 11 cycle PCR used barcoded and J-beta primers. Sequencing yielded, for each sample, at least 2.5 million paired-end reads carrying CDR3. TCRdb passed the 5' RACE reads through MiXCR, listing each CDR3 protein once. The sample holds roughly 800,000 distinct CDR3 sequences, 55% to 75% seen once. On this clonotype itself: Antigen unknown.

This sequence was found in a man aged 30-40 years in good health. Sequenced input: blood.

The CDR3 sequence: CASSVGRFGGSSEAFF. CDR3 DNA sequence: TGTGCCAGCAGCGTAGGGAGGTTTGGGGGATCATCTGAAGCTTTCTTT. The chain couples TRBV9 to TRBJ1-1, with D tentatively TRBD1 (5 bases). This CDR3 comprises 16 residues. CDR1 and CDR2 from the germline V gene are SGDLS and YYNGEE. The ends were cut back, 0 bases at V and 6 bases at J, with 18 bases in the middle.